A single sample gave rise to the 9 T cell receptor beta chains below, sequenced in a study of T cell responses to AZD1222 COVID-19 vaccine. Generated by immunoSEQ multiplex PCR, the TCRdb table keeps only in-frame clones and is missing some. The sample lists fewer than 130,000 clones; just under 95% were seen once. This specimen consisted of peripheral blood, obtained on day 0 of AZD1222 vaccination. These receptors originate from an adult in good health.

This clone occurred once. This chain joins TRBV28 and TRBJ1-3; 7 positions agree with TRBD1. V shed 2 bases, J shed 0 bases, and the junction held 4 bases outside the gene matches. This CDR3 comprises 16 residues. Germline CDR1 is MDHEN and CDR2 is SYDVKM. The CDR3 nucleotides read TGTGCCAGCAGTTTAGCGGACAGGCACTCTGGAAACACCATATATTTT. Translated, it gives CASSLADRHSGNTIYF.

The gene calls are TRBV6-5 and TRBJ1-2; D not certain. Germline loops: CDR1 MNHEY, CDR2 SVGAGI. Trimming shortened V by 6 bases and J by 4 bases, and 6 bases separated the two germline ends. The length of the CDR3 is 11 residues. Written as DNA, the CDR3 is TGTGCCAGCAGAGGACCCTATGGCTACACCTTC. Translation gives CASRGPYGYTF.

This rearrangement joins TRBV28 to TRBJ1-1; D gene unclear. Trimming took off 1 base at V and 7 bases at J, with 16 bases between the two ends. Germline CDR1 is MDHEN and CDR2 is SYDVKM. CDR3 length equals 15 residues. CDR3 region: CASSLYPKKVGEAFF. The DNA of the CDR3 is TGTGCCAGCAGTTTATATCCCAAGAAAGTCGGTGAAGCTTTCTTT.

J is TRBJ1-1 and V is TRBV9, with 8 bases fitting TRBD1. Germline V lookup: CDR1 SGDLS, CDR2 YYNGEE. The CDR3 has 20 residues. Trimming at V came to 3 bases and at J to 0 bases, leaving 19 bases not matched to a gene. The CDR3 sequence is CASSENELPGQVRMNTEAFF. The CDR3 DNA reads as TGTGCCAGCAGCGAAAATGAATTACCGGGACAGGTTAGGATGAACACTGAAGCTTTCTTT.

The chain employs TRBV7-2 and TRBJ2-1, with D perhaps TRBD2 (7 bases). In germline, CDR1 is SGHTA, CDR2 FQGNSA. The CDR3 is made up of 15 amino acids. Trimming left V 5 bases short and J 8 bases short, with 19 bases between. CDR3 sequence reads: CASSTPGGLGDEQFF. CDR3 DNA sequence: TGTGCCAGCAGCACACCCGGGGGGCTCGGGGATGAGCAGTTCTTC. The whole variable domain, filled in from reference TRBV7-2 and TRBJ2-1, reads GAGVSQSPSNKVTEKGKDVELRCDPISGHTALYWYRQSLGQGLEFLIYFQGNSAPDKSGLPSDRFSAERTGGSVSTLTIQRTQQEDSAVYLCASSTPGGLGDEQFFGPGTRLTVL.

The chain is built from TRBV27 and TRBJ1-1, with 7 bases matching TRBD1. Germline CDR1 is MNHEY and CDR2 is SMNVEV (reference sequence). V dropped 1 base and J dropped 4; count of bases not matched to a gene: 6. The CDR3 length is 15 residues. CDR3 loop: CASSLYRGRGTEAFF. In nucleotides, the CDR3 is TGTGCCAGCAGTTTATACAGGGGTAGGGGCACTGAAGCTTTCTTT.

The chain combines TRBV6-1 with TRBJ2-5; no clear D gene. The CDR3 has 12 amino acids. Germline values: CDR1 MNHNS, CDR2 SASEGT. V was pared by 1 base and J by 5 bases, with 5 bases between. The DNA for the CDR3 is TGTGCCAGCAGTGAAGTCGGGGAGACCCAGTACTTC. This translates into CASSEVGETQYF.

The chain recombines TRBV4-1 with TRBJ1-1; a weak D match, TRBD1 (5 bases). The germline CDR1 and CDR2 sequences are MGHRA and YSYEKL. Trimming shortened V by 0 bases and J by 0 bases, and 17 bases separated the two germline ends. The CDR3 consists of 18 residues. The CDR3 loop reads CASSQDGQGRTMNTEAFF. CDR3 sequence (DNA): TGCGCCAGCAGCCAAGATGGTCAGGGACGGACTATGAACACTGAAGCTTTCTTT.

The V gene is TRBV24-1, the J gene TRBJ1-2; 7 positions agree with TRBD1. Germline trimming cut 5 bases from V and 8 bases from J; bases unmatched to any gene: 4. CDR1 and CDR2 from the germline V gene are KGHDR and SFDVKD. The CDR3 spans 12 residues. CDR3 loop: CATSGQGGGYTF. The CDR3 coding sequence is TGTGCCACCAGTGGACAGGGTGGAGGCTACACCTTC.